This T cell receptor beta chain was retrieved from a study of shared clonotypes between healthy human individuals. For every subset, genomic DNA was evenly distributed across several immunoSEQ plates. Original data processing: Without quality scores, immunoSEQ junctional reads could not be filtered like full-length reads. Only in-frame clones appear in the TCRdb table, and some are missing; sequencing was by immunoSEQ multiplex PCR. V, J and clone size reflect that table, while D and trimming were determined from the DNA. The sample records roughly 2.5 million clones, approximately 90% being singletons. The CDR3 extends over 15 amino acids. Germline CDR1 and CDR2: SGDLS and YYNGEE. V gave up 4 bases and J gave up 6 bases; unmatched junction bases: 7.

The source is a young man in good health. The sequenced sample was naive CD4+ T cells sorted from blood. The subset was: CD45RA+ positively selected. The V gene is TRBV9, the J gene TRBJ2-3; 11 positions match TRBD2. CDR3 sequence: CASSFLAGGSDTQYF. The CDR3 nucleotides read TGTGCCAGCAGCTTTCTAGCGGGAGGCTCCGATACGCAGTATTTT.